This TCR beta chain was observed in a study of T cell responses to AZD1222 COVID-19 vaccine. Study results and caveats: Baseline serostatus was positive in only a handful of AZD1222 recipients.

The protocol was immunoSEQ multiplex PCR, while the TCRdb copy is restricted to in-frame clones and leaves out a portion. Counted here are more than 150,000 clones, about 90% occurring once; the ten biggest clones make up roughly 6%. In the case of this clone: Its antigen is unknown.

The TCR originated in an adult in good health. The source was peripheral blood, collected on day 0 of AZD1222 vaccination.

CDR3 amino acids: CASSISDSNYEAFF. In DNA form, the CDR3 reads TGTGCCAGTAGTATAAGCGACAGCAACTATGAAGCTTTCTTT. The genes are TRBV19 and TRBJ1-1; weak D call: TRBD1 (5 bases). Trimming shortened V by 2 bases and J by 7 bases, and 14 bases separated the two germline ends. Germline CDR1 and CDR2: LNHDA and SQIVND (reference sequence). The CDR3 runs to 14 residues.